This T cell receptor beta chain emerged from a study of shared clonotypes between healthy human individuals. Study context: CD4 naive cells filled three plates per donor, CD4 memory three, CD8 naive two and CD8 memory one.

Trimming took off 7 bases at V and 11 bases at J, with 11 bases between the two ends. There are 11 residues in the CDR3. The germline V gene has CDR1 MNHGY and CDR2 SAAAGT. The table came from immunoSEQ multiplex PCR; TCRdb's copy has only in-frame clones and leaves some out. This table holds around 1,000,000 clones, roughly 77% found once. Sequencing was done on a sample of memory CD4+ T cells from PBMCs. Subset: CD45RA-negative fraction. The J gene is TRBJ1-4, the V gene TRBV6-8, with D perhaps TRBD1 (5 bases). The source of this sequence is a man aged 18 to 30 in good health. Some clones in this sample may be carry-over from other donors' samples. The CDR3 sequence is CASTKWGKLFF. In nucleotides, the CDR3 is TGTGCCAGCACCAAATGGGGGAAACTGTTTTTT.